One and the same sample provided the 2 T cell receptor beta chains below, sequenced in a study of cytomegalovirus exposure and HLA in healthy donors. Vbeta (60) and Jbeta (13) primers were used in the PCR. The protocol was immunoSEQ multiplex PCR, while the TCRdb copy is restricted to in-frame clones and leaves out a portion. This sample has about 130,000 clones, with around 73% found just once. Source material: PBMCs. The origin of the receptors is a man in his sixties in good health and CMV-seropositive.

V and J are TRBV4-1 and TRBJ2-1; 7 nucleotides agree with TRBD2. From germline, CDR1 is MGHRA and CDR2 YSYEKL. V trimming: 6 bases; J trimming: 4 bases; junction bases outside the gene matches: 3. There are 13 residues in the CDR3. The CDR3 bases are TGCGCCAGCAGACTTAGCGGGTACAATGAGCAGTTCTTC. The encoded protein is CASRLSGYNEQFF.

The chain recombines TRBV4-2 with TRBJ2-5, with D tentatively TRBD2 (6 bases). The CDR3 has 18 residues. V gave up 0 bases and J gave up 1 base, with 18 bases separating them. Germline assignment: CDR1 LGHNA and CDR2 YNFKEQ. CDR3 amino acids: CASSQDLGGGRSQETQYF. CDR3 DNA sequence: TGTGCCAGCAGCCAAGATCTGGGGGGTGGGAGGTCCCAAGAGACCCAGTACTTC.